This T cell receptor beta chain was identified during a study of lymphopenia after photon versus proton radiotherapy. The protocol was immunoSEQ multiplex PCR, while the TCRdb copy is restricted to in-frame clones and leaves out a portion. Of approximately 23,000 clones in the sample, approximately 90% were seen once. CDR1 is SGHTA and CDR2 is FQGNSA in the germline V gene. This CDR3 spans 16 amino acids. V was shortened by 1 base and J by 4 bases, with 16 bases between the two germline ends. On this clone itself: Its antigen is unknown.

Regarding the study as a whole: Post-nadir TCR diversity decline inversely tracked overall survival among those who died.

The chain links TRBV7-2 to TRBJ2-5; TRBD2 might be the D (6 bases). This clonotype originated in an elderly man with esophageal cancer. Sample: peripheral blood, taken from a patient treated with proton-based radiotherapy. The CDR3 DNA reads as TGTGCCAGCAGCTTAGAGGGCGGGATGGTAAGAGAGACCCAGTACTTC. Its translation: CASSLEGGMVRETQYF. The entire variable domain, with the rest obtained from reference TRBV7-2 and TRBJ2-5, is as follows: GAGVSQSPSNKVTEKGKDVELRCDPISGHTALYWYRQSLGQGLEFLIYFQGNSAPDKSGLPSDRFSAERTGGSVSTLTIQRTQQEDSAVYLCASSLEGGMVRETQYFGPGTRLLVL.